A selection of T cell receptor beta chains follows, all from one sample in a study of blood T cell repertoires in COVID-19. Some clones are missing from TCRdb's copy, which holds only in-frame ones; the method was immunoSEQ multiplex PCR. The top ten clones hold approximately 2% of a sample with 100,000 to 150,000 clones, about 93% of them seen once. Sequencing was done on a sample of peripheral blood. The receptors derive from a man in his forties or fifties with COVID-19, enrolled during active disease. The CDR3 runs from the conserved cysteine through the conserved F or W. D genes are given only for firm matches. The size entry is marked missing in some rows and otherwise reads once, few, many or a size class.

V	size	J	D	CDR3	DNA
TRBV19	NA	TRBJ2-4	NA	CASSIEARGVAKNIQYF	TGTGCCAGTAGTATAGAGGCCCGAGGCGTAGCCAAAAACATTCAGTACTTC
TRBV21-1	NA	TRBJ1-1	NA	CASIWGHTAPGGTEAFF	TGTGCCAGCATTTGGGGGCACACAGCCCCGGGGGGCACTGAAGCTTTCTTT
TRBV11-2	NA	TRBJ2-5	TRBD1	CASSLQQGVETQYF	TGTGCCAGCAGCTTACAACAGGGGGTGGAGACCCAGTACTTC
TRBV18	NA	TRBJ1-5	NA	CASSPMADQPQHF	TGTGCCAGCTCACCAATGGCCGATCAGCCCCAGCATTTT
TRBV6-6	NA	TRBJ2-3	TRBD1	CASRDRGTDTQYF	TGTGCCAGCAGGGACAGGGGGACAGATACGCAGTATTTT
TRBV5-1	NA	TRBJ2-3	TRBD2	CASSSTTGLAEDTQYF	TGCGCCAGCAGCTCTACCACCGGACTAGCGGAAGATACGCAGTATTTT
TRBV30	NA	TRBJ2-1	NA	CAWSVQDLSKQFF	TGTGCCTGGAGTGTACAGGATTTGAGTAAGCAGTTCTTC
TRBV6-5	NA	TRBJ1-5	TRBD1	CASSYGRGNQPQHF	TGTGCCAGCAGTTACGGCAGGGGGAACCAGCCCCAGCATTTT
TRBV11-2	NA	TRBJ2-7	NA	CASSLGSGDGFEQYF	TGTGCCAGCAGCTTAGGGTCCGGAGATGGGTTCGAGCAGTACTTC
TRBV3-1/TRBV3-2	NA	TRBJ1-3	NA	CASSQVGSGAGNTIYF	TGTGCCAGCAGCCAAGTCGGGTCAGGGGCTGGAAACACCATATATTTT
TRBV7-2	NA	TRBJ2-3	NA	CASSFSTSIPDTQYF	TGTGCCAGCAGCTTTAGTACTAGCATTCCAGATACGCAGTATTTT
TRBV4-1	NA	TRBJ2-7	NA	CASSQDRGKKANEQYF	TGCGCCAGCAGCCAAGATCGGGGGAAGAAGGCGAACGAGCAGTACTTC
TRBV11-3	NA	TRBJ2-1	NA	CASSLGRGSSYNEQFF	TGTGCCAGCAGCTTAGGTCGAGGAAGCTCCTACAATGAGCAGTTCTTC
TRBV5-1	NA	TRBJ1-2	NA	CASSLSREDGYTF	TGCGCCAGCAGCTTGAGCAGGGAAGATGGCTACACCTTC
TRBV4-1	NA	TRBJ2-1	NA	CASRGVNSYNEQFF	TGCGCCAGCAGAGGGGTTAACTCCTACAATGAGCAGTTCTTC
TRBV5-1	NA	TRBJ2-7	NA	CASRFEVSVRDEQYF	TGCGCCAGCAGATTCGAAGTATCTGTGAGGGACGAGCAGTACTTC
TRBV2	NA	TRBJ1-1	NA	CASLFPRGVNTEAFF	TGTGCCAGCCTGTTTCCCAGAGGCGTTAACACTGAAGCTTTCTTT
TRBV11-3	NA	TRBJ2-3	NA	CASSSPIRGDTQYF	TGTGCCAGCAGCTCTCCGATCAGGGGAGATACGCAGTATTTT
TRBV3-1/TRBV3-2	NA	TRBJ1-4	TRBD1	CASSPTGGPGKLFF	TGTGCCAGCAGCCCGACAGGGGGCCCCGGAAAACTGTTTTTT
TRBV4-1	NA	TRBJ2-5	TRBD1	CASSQGVDRTGQETQYF	TGCGCCAGCAGCCAAGGGGTGGACAGGACGGGACAAGAGACCCAGTACTTC
TRBV19	NA	TRBJ2-3	TRBD2	CASSVGLAGGPYTDTQYF	TGTGCCAGTAGTGTCGGACTAGCGGGAGGGCCTTACACAGATACGCAGTATTTT
TRBV5-1	NA	TRBJ2-5	TRBD2	CASSTLAGPQETQYF	TGCGCCAGCAGCACCTTAGCGGGTCCACAAGAGACCCAGTACTTC
TRBV9	NA	TRBJ2-1	TRBD2	CASSVFSGALDNEQFF	TGTGCCAGCAGCGTCTTCAGCGGGGCTCTGGACAATGAGCAGTTCTTC
TRBV5-1	NA	TRBJ2-7	TRBD2	CASRRTSGASSYEQYF	TGCGCCAGCAGACGGACTAGCGGTGCGAGCTCCTACGAGCAGTACTTC
TRBV28	NA	TRBJ1-1	NA	CASSLVGPAGAFF	TGTGCCAGCAGTTTAGTAGGACCCGCGGGGGCTTTCTTT
TRBV19	NA	TRBJ2-5	NA	CASSIKGETQYF	TGTGCCAGTAGTATAAAGGGGGAGACCCAGTACTTC
TRBV27	NA	TRBJ2-2	NA	CASRNADRPNTGELFF	TGTGCCAGCCGAAACGCAGACAGGCCGAACACCGGGGAGCTGTTTTTT
TRBV30	NA	TRBJ2-1	NA	CAWGENNEQFF	TGTGCCTGGGGGGAGAACAATGAGCAGTTCTTC
TRBV4-3	once	TRBJ2-5	NA	CASSPNQETQYF	TGCGCCAGCAGCCCCAATCAAGAGACCCAGTACTTC
TRBV7-9	NA	TRBJ2-3	NA	CAASPYADTQYF	TGTGCAGCGTCACCATACGCAGATACGCAGTATTTT